This T cell receptor beta chain came from a study of T cells in Graves' hyperthyroidism and ophthalmopathy. This clonotype has only a few counts. Amplification targeted TCR beta CDR3 regions from RNA transcripts. First-round RT-PCR targeting the TCR CDR3 was performed with the HTBI primer set. Each CDR3 protein gets one entry after TCRdb re-called the multiplex PCR reads with MiXCR. The sample has 650,000 to 750,000 distinct CDR3 sequences; 11% to 15% are singletons. The germline V and J ends were trimmed by 2 bases and 1 base, with 5 bases remaining between them. CDR3 size: 13 residues. Germline CDR1 reads DFQATT; CDR2 reads SNEGSKA (reference sequence).

The sequencing sample was made of blood. The chain uses TRBV20-1 and TRBJ2-2; D gene unclear. The sequence derives from a woman younger than 35 with Graves' hyperthyroidism. CDR3 amino acids: CSARPLNTGELFF. In nucleotides, the CDR3 is TGCAGTGCTAGACCACTGAACACCGGGGAGCTGTTTTTT.